The rows below give T cell receptor beta chains drawn from one sample of a study of CD8+ T cells in alopecia areata. Assay used: immunoSEQ multiplex PCR; TCRdb lists only in-frame clones, some missing. This sample has a few hundred thousand clones, with more than 60% found just once. This specimen was CD4+ T cells sorted from blood, taken between weeks 43 and 45, from a patient treated with tofacitinib. The receptors originated from a human donor with alopecia areata. Each CDR3 is given with its conserved first and last residue. Clone size is not always given. Where it is, it says once, few, many or a class for expanded clones.

j_call | v_call | clone_size | cdr3_aa
TRBJ2-3 | TRBV7-9 | - | CASSGTHSTDTQYF
TRBJ1-1 | TRBV2 | - | CASSPQRRGAEAFF
TRBJ1-6 | TRBV4-3 | - | CASSQSISYNSPLHF
TRBJ1-2 | TRBV2 | - | CASSVGGIGYTF
TRBJ2-5 | TRBV5-1 | - | CASSLEGFSQETQYF
TRBJ1-5 | TRBV7-2 | - | CASSASYNQPQHF
TRBJ2-1 | TRBV2 | - | CATSAARSDVQFF
TRBJ2-5 | TRBV18 | - | CASSPNQETQYF
TRBJ2-1 | TRBV2 | - | CASRISGGADEQFF
TRBJ2-2 | TRBV10-3 | once | CAISESNNDFSGELFF
TRBJ2-7 | TRBV30 | - | CAWRGLAARDEQYF
TRBJ1-2 | TRBV30 | - | CAWWLGQGGNYGYTF
TRBJ2-7 | TRBV14 | - | CASSLTGEEGEQYF
TRBJ2-6 | TRBV7-9 | - | CASSSTRTRRANVLTF
TRBJ2-5 | TRBV9 | - | CASGHGAIQETQYF
TRBJ2-1 | TRBV29-1 | few | CSVEKGVGNEQFF
TRBJ1-1 | TRBV30 | few | CAWARRGNTEAFF
TRBJ2-3 | TRBV5-1 | few | CASTSGPQRGGLWDTQYF
TRBJ1-2 | TRBV4-2 | - | CASSQEQGPNYGYTF
TRBJ1-1 | TRBV29-1 | - | CSVEVQGSNTEAFF
TRBJ2-3 | TRBV5-1 | few | CASSALGAGATDTQYF
TRBJ1-2 | TRBV15 | - | CATSSQDSGGYTF
TRBJ1-6 | TRBV30 | - | CAWSSRPNSPLHF
TRBJ1-1 | TRBV11-1 | few | CASSSKGQGRLNTEAFF
TRBJ2-7 | TRBV29-1 | - | CSYGTAYEQYF
TRBJ1-2 | TRBV29-1 | - | CSVAGNYGYTF
TRBJ2-3 | TRBV5-4 | - | CASTRDRGDTQYF
TRBJ1-1 | TRBV5-1 | - | CASSLGAQIYTEAFF
TRBJ2-7 | TRBV7-9 | - | CASSPSGGGEQYF
TRBJ1-2 | TRBV29-1 | few | CSVERTESGYTF
TRBJ2-7 | TRBV6-1 | few | CASSRDQGFQQYF